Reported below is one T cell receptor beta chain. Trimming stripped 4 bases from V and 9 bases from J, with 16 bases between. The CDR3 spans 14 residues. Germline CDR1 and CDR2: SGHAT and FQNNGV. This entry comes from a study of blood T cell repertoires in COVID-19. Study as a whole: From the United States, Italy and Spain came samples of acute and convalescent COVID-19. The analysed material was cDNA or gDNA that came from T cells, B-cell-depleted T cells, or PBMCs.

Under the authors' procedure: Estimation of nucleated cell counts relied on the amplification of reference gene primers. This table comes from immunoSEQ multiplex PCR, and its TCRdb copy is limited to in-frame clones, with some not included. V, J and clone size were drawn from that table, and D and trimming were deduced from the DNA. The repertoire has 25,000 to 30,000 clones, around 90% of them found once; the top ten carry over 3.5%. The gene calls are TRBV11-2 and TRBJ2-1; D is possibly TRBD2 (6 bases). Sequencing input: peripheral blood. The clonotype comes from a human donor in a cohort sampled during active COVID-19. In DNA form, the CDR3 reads TGTGCCAGCAGCTCCCACACACTAGCTGGTGAGCAGTTCTTC. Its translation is CASSSHTLAGEQFF.